The clone carrying this TCR beta chain was counted a few times. The antigen is undetermined. The sample belongs to a study of identical twins. Study outcomes and limitations: Partly confounded zero-insertion analyses could result from invariant MAIT and iNKT cells.

TCRdb used MiXCR to reprocess the 5' RACE reads, holding one entry per CDR3 protein. In the table there are 640,000 or so distinct CDR3 sequences, over 5% of which are singletons. CDR1 DFQATT and CDR2 SNEGSKA come from the germline V gene (reference sequence). V lost 2 bases and J 10 bases, leaving 12 bases between the germline ends. This CDR3 comprises 12 residues. Specimen: naive T cells sorted from blood. The chain couples TRBV20-1 to TRBJ2-1; a weak D match, TRBD1 (5 bases). This TCR came from a man aged 18 to 29 in good health. Here the CDR3 reads CSARTRRGEQFF. The DNA for the CDR3 is TGCAGTGCTAGAACCAGAAGGGGCGAGCAGTTCTTC.